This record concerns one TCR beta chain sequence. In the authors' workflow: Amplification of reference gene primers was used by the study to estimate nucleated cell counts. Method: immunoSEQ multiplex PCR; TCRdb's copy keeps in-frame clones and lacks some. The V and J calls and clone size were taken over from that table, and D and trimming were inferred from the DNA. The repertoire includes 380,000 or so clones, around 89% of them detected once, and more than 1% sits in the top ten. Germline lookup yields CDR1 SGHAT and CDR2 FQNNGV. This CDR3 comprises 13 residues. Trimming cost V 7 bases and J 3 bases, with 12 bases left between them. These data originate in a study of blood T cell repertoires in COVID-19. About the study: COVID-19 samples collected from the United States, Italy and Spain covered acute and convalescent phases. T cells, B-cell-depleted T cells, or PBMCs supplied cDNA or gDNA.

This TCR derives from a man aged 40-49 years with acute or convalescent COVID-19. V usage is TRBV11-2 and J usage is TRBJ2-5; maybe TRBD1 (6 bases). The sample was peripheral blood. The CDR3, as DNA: TGTGCCAGCACTCAGGGGTTTAAAGAGACCCAGTACTTC. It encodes CASTQGFKETQYF.